One sample yielded the 5 T cell receptor beta chains listed below, sequenced in a study of post-analysis software for immune sequencing data. General study findings and limits: About five TRBV segments, including TRBV5-6, TRBV5-1 and TRBV20-1, were more frequent in patients than controls.

Their antigens are not known. cDNA libraries for TCR beta contained unique molecular identifiers. From the PCR reads, TCRdb called clonotypes with MiXCR, one entry per CDR3 protein. The sample records about 820,000 distinct CDR3 sequences, roughly half being singletons. The specimen was blood. The origin of the receptors is a girl aged 10 to 17 with multiple sclerosis.

This clonotype was observed a handful of times. The chain employs TRBV29-1 and TRBJ2-7, with a tentative D call TRBD1 (5 bases). Trimming left V 5 bases short and J 1 base short, with 9 bases between. There are 12 residues in the CDR3. Germline V lookup: CDR1 SQVTM, CDR2 ANQGSEA. The CDR3 here is CSVSTGSYEQYF. The CDR3 DNA is TGCAGCGTTTCAACAGGTTCCTACGAGCAGTACTTC.

V gene TRBV5-1 combines with J gene TRBJ2-1, with D unresolved. This CDR3 contains 13 residues. Germline CDR1 and CDR2: SGHRS and YFSETQ. V lost 5 bases and J lost 5, with 11 bases in between. This chain's CDR3 is CASSRAQHNEQFF. Here the CDR3 DNA reads TGCGCCAGCAGTCGTGCCCAACACAATGAGCAGTTCTTC.

This sequence joins TRBV29-1 and TRBJ2-4, with D maybe TRBD2 (6 bases). Trimming stripped 1 base from V and 0 bases from J, with 10 bases between. Germline assignment: CDR1 SQVTM and CDR2 ANQGSEA. The CDR3 consists of 15 residues. The CDR3 sequence is CSVEVWREAKNIQYF. The CDR3 nucleotides are TGCAGCGTTGAAGTATGGAGGGAAGCCAAAAACATTCAGTACTTC.

This chain connects TRBV18 to TRBJ2-4; either TRBD1 or TRBD2 may supply D (7 bases each). The DNA end is a closer match to TRBJ2-5, so the J assignment may be wrong. This CDR3 has 17 residues. CDR1 and CDR2 from the germline V gene are KGHSH and LQKENI. Written as DNA, the CDR3 is TGTGCCAGCTCACCACCGAGGGGGGGACAGTCCCAAGAGACCCAGTACTTC. Its translation: CASSPPRGGQSQETQYF.

V gene TRBV7-8 combines with J gene TRBJ2-1; possibly TRBD2 for D (5 bases). This CDR3 has 15 amino acids. The ends were cut back, 5 bases at V and 11 bases at J, with 22 bases in the middle. Germline V CDR1 and CDR2: SGHVS, FQNEAQ. CDR3 region: CASSPTAIKAGQQFF. As DNA, the CDR3 is TGTGCCAGCAGCCCTACGGCAATTAAGGCGGGCCAGCAGTTCTTC.